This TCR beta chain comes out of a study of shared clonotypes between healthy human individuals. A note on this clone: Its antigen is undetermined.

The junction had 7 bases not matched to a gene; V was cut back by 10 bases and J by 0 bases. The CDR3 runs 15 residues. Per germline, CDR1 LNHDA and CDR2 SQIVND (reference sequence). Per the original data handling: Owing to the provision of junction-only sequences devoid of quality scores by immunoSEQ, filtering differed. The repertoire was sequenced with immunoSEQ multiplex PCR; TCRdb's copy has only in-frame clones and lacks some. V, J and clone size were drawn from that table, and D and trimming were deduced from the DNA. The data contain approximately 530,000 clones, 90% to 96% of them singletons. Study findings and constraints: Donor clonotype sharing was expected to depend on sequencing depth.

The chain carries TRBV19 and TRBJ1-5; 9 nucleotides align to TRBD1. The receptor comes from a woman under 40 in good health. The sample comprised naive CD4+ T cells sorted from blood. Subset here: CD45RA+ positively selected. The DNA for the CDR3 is TGTGCCACCCGGGACAGGGCTTATAGCAATCAGCCCCAGCATTTT. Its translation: CATRDRAYSNQPQHF. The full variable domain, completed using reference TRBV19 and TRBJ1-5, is DGGITQSPKYLFRKEGQNVTLSCEQNLNHDAMYWYRQDPGQGLRLIYYSQIVNDFQKGDIAEGYSVSREKKESFPLTVTSAQKNPTAFYLCATRDRAYSNQPQHFGDGTRLSIL.